This T cell receptor (beta chain) is from a study of T-cell reconstitution after alpha-beta-depleted transplantation in children. This clonotype was observed many times. This CDR3 spans 16 amino acids. V dropped 1 base and J dropped 4; count of bases not matched to a gene: 5. CDR1 is SGHNT, CDR2 YENEEA, per germline. For TCRbeta, the library was prepared with unique molecular identifiers. TCRdb called the PCR reads again in MiXCR, with one record for every CDR3 protein. The sample contains about 110,000 distinct CDR3 sequences, about a tenth of which appear only once. V gene TRBV11-3 combines with J gene TRBJ2-1, with 9 nucleotides matching TRBD2. The origin of this receptor is a human donor who donated a stem cell graft to a child with acute lymphoblastic leukemia. The sequenced sample was PBMCs from the stem cell graft donor, obtained from the stem cell graft. The CDR3 DNA sequence: TGTGCCAGCAGCTTAGGTGGCGGGGGGGTATACAATGAGCAGTTCTTC. Amino acids: CASSLGGGGVYNEQFF.